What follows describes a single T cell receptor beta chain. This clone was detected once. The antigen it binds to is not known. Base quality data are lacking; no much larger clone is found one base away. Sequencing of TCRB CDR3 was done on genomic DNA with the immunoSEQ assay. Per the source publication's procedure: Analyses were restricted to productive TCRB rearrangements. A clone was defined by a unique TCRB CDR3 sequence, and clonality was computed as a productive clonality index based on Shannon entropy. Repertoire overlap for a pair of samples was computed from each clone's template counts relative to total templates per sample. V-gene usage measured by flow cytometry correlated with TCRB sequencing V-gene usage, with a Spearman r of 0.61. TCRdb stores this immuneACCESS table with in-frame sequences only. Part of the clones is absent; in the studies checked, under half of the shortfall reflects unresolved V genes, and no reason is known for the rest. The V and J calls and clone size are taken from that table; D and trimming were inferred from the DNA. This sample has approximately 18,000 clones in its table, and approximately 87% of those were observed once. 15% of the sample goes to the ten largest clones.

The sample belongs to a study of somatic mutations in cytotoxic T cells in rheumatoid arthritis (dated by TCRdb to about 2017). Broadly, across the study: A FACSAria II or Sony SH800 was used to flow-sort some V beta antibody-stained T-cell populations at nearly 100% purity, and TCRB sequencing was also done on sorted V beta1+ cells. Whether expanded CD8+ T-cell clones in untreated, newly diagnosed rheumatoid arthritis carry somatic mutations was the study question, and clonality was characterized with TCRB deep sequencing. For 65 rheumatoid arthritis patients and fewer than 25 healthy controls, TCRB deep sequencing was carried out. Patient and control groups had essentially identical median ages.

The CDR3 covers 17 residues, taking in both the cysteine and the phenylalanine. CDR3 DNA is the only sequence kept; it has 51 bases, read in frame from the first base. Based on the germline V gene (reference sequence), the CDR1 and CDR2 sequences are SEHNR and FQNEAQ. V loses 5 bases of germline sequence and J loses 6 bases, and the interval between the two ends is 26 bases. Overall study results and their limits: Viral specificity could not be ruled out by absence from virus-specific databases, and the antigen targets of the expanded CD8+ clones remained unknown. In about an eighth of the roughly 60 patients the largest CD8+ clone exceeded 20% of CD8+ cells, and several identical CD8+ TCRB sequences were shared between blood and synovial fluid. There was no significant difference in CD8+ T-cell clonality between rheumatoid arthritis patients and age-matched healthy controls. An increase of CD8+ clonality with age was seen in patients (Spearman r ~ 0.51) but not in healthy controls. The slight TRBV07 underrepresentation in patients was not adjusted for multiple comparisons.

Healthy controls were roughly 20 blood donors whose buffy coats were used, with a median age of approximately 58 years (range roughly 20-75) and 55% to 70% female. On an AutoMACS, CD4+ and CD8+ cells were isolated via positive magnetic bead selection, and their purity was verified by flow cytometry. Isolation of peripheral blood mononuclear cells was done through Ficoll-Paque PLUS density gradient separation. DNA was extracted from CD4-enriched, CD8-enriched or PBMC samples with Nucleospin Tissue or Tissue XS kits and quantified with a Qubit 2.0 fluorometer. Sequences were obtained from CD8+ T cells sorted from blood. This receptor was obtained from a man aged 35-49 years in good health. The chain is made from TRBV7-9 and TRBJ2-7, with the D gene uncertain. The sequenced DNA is TGTGCCAGCAGCCCAATCAAGCTCCAGGTTCCCCCGCTCGAGCAGTACTTC. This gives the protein CASSPIKLQVPPLEQYF.